This entry features one TCR beta chain sequence. The data were taken from a study of control samples from healthy donors and cancer patients. Germline V gene data show CDR1 as MGHDK and CDR2 as SYGVNS. The CDR3 has 15 amino acids. V lost 3 bases and J lost 4, with 15 bases in between. Method: immunoSEQ multiplex PCR; TCRdb's copy keeps in-frame clones and lacks some. The sample data list under 200,000 clones. Specimen: blood. The V gene is TRBV25-1, the J gene TRBJ1-1, with D tentatively TRBD1 (5 bases). This TCR derives from a woman in her thirties in good health. CDR3 loop: CASSDYGQQGTEAFF. The CDR3 region has the DNA TGTGCCAGCAGTGATTATGGGCAGCAGGGCACTGAAGCTTTCTTT.